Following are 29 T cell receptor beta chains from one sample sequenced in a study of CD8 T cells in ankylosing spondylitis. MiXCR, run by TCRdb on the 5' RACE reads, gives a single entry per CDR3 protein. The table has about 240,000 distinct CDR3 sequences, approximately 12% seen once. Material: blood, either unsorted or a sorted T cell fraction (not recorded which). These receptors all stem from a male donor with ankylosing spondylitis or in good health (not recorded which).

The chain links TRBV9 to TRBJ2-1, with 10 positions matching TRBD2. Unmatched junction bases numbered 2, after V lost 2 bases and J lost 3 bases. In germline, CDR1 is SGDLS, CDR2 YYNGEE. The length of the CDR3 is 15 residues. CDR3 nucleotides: TGTGCCAGCAGCGTCCTAGCGGGGGACTACAATGAGCAGTTCTTC. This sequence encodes CASSVLAGDYNEQFF.

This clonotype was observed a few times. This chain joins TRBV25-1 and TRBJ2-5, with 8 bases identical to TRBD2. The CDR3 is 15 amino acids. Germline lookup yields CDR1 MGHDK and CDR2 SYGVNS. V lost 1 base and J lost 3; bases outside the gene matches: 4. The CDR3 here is CASSELAGLEETQYF. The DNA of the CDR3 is TGTGCCAGCAGTGAATTAGCGGGGTTGGAAGAGACCCAGTACTTC.

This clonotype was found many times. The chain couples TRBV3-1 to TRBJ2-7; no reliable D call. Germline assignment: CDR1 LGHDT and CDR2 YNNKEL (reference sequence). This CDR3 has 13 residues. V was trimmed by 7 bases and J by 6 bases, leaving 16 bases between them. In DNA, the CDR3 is TGTGCCAGCACCGAAAACATCTTCGGCGAGCAGTACTTC. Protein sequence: CASTENIFGEQYF.

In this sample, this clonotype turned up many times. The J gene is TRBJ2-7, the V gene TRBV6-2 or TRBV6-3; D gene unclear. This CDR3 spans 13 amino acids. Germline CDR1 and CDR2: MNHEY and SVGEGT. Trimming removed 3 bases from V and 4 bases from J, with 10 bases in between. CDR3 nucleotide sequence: TGTGCCAGCAGTTATGGGGAAGAATACGAGCAGTACTTC. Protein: CASSYGEEYEQYF.

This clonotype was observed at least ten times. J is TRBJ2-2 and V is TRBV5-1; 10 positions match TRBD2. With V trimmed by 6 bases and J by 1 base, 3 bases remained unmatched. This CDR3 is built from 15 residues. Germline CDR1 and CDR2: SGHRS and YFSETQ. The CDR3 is CASKGTSENTGELFF. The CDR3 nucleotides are TGCGCCAGCAAAGGGACTAGCGAGAACACCGGGGAGCTGTTTTTT.

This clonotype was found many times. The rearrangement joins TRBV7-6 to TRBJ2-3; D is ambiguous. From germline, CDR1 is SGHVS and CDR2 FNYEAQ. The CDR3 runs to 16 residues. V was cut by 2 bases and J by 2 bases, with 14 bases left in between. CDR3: CASSLSALVSTDTQYF. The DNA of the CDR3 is TGTGCCAGCAGCTTATCAGCATTAGTGTCCACAGATACGCAGTATTTT. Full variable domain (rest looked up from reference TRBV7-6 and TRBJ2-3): GAGVSQSPRYKVTKRGQDVALRCDPISGHVSLYWYRQALGQGPEFLTYFNYEAQQDKSGLPNDRFSAERPEGSISTLTIQRTEQRDSAMYRCASSLSALVSTDTQYFGPGTRLTVL.

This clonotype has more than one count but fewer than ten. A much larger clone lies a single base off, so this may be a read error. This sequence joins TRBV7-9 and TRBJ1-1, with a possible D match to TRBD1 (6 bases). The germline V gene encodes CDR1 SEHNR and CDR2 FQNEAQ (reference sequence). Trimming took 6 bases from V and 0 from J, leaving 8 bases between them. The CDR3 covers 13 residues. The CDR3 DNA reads TGTGCCAGCAGAGAGGGGGTGAACACTGAAGCTTTCTTT. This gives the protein CASREGVNTEAFF.

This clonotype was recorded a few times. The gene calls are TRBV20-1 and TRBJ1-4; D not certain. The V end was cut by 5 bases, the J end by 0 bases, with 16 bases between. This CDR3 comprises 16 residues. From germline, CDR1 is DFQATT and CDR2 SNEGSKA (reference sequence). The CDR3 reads CSASTSLLATNEKLFF. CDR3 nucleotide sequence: TGCAGTGCTTCGACAAGTCTCCTTGCAACTAATGAAAAACTGTTTTTT.

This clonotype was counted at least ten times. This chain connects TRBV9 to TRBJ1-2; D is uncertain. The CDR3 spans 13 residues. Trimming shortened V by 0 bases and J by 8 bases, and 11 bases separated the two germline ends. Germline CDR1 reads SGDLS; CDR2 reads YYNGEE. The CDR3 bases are TGTGCCAGCAGCGTAGACAGCCGTCCGGGCTACACCTTC. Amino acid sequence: CASSVDSRPGYTF.

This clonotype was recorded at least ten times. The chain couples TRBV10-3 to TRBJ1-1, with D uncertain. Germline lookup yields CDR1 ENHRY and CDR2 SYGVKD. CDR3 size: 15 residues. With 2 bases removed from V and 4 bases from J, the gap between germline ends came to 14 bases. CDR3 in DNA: TGTGCCATCAGTGAGACGACACTTAGAGTCACTGAAGCTTTCTTT. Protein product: CAISETTLRVTEAFF.

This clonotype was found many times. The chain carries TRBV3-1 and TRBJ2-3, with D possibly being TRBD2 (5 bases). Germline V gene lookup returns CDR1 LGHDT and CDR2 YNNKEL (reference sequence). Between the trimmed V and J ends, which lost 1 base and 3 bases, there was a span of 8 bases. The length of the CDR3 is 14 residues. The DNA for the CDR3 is TGTGCCAGCAGCCAAGGGCCGGGAACAGATACGCAGTATTTT. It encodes CASSQGPGTDTQYF.

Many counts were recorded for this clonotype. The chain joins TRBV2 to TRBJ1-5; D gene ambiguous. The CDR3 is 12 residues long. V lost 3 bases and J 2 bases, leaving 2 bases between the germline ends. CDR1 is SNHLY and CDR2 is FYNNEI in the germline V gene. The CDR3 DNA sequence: TGTGCCAGCAGTGACGGCAATCAGCCCCAGCATTTT. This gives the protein CASSDGNQPQHF.

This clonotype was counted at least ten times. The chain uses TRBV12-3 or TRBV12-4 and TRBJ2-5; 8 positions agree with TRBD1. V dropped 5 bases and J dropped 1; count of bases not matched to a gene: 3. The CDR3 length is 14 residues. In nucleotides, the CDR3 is TGTGCCAGCAGTAAACAGGGGGGCCAAGAGACCCAGTACTTC. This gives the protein CASSKQGGQETQYF.

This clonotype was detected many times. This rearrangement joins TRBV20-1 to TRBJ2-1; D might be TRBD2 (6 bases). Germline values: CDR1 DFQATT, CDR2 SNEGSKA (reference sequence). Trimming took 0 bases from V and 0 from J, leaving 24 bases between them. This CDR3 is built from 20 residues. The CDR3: CSARDRSGVYKLSSYNEQFF. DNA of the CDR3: TGCAGTGCTAGAGATCGCTCGGGAGTTTATAAACTTAGCTCCTACAATGAGCAGTTCTTC.

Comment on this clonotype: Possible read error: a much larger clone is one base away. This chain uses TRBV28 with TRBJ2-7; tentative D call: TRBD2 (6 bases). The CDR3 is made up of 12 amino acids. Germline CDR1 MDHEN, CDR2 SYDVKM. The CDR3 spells CTSKDYSYEQYF. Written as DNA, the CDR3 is TGTACCAGCAAGGACTACTCCTACGAGCAGTACTTC.

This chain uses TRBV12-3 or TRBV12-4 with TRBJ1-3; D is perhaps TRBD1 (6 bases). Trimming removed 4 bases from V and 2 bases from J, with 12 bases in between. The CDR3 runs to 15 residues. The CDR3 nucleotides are TGTGCCAGCAGTTGGGGGGGGGCCCCTGGAAACACCATATATTTT. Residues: CASSWGGAPGNTIYF.

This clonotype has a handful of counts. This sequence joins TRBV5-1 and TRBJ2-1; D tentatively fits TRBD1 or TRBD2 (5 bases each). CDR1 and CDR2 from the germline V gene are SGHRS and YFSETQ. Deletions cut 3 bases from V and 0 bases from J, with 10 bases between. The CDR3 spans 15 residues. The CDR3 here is CASSYGAFSYNEQFF. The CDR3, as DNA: TGCGCCAGCAGCTACGGGGCCTTCTCCTACAATGAGCAGTTCTTC.

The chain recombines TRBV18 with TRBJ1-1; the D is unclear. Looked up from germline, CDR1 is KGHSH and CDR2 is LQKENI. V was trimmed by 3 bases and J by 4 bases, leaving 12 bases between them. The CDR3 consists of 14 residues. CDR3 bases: TGTGCCAGCTCACCGGTAGGGCTTGGCACTGAAGCTTTCTTT. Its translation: CASSPVGLGTEAFF.

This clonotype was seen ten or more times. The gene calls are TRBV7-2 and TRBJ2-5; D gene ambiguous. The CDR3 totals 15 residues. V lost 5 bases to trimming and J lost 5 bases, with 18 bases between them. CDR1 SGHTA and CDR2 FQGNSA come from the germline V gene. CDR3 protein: CASSRVGRLGETQYF. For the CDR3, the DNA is TGTGCCAGCAGCCGAGTAGGGCGATTAGGGGAGACCCAGTACTTC.

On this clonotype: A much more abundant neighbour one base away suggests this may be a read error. The CDR3 bases are TGTGCCAGCAGCTTATATTCAAACTCCTACAATGAGCAGTTCTTC. It translates to CASSLYSNSYNEQFF. The V and J genes are TRBV11-1 and TRBJ2-1; D not certain. The germline V gene encodes CDR1 SGHAT and CDR2 FQDESV (reference sequence). V gave up 2 bases and J gave up 0 bases, with 8 bases separating them. The CDR3 totals 15 residues.

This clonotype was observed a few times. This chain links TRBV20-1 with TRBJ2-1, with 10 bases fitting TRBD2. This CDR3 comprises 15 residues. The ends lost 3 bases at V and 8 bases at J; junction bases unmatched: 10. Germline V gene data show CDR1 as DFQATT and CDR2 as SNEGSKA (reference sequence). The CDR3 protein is CSASLKALAGDEQFF. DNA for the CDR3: TGCAGTGCTAGTTTGAAGGCGCTAGCGGGGGATGAGCAGTTCTTC.

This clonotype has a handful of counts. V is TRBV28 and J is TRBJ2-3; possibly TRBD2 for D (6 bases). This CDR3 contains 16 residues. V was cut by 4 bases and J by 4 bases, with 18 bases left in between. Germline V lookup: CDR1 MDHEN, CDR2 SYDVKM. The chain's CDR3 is CASSSTTQPGADTQYF. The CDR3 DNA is TGTGCCAGCAGTTCGACAACTCAACCGGGGGCAGATACGCAGTATTTT.

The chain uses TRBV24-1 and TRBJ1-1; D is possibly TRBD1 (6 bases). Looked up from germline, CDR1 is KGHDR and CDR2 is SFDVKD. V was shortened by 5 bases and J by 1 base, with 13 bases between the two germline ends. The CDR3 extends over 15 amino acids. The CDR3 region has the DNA TGTGCCACCAGTGTCCGAGCGACAGGGAACACTGAAGCTTTCTTT. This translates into CATSVRATGNTEAFF.

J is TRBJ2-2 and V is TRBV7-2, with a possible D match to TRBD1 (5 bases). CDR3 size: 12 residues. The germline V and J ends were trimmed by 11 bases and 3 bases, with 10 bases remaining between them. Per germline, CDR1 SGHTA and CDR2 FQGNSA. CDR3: CASQGDTGELFF. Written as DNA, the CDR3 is TGTGCCTCTCAAGGGGACACCGGGGAGCTGTTTTTT. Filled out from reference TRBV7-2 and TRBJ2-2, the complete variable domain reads GAGVSQSPSNKVTEKGKDVELRCDPISGHTALYWYRQSLGQGLEFLIYFQGNSAPDKSGLPSDRFSAERTGGSVSTLTIQRTQQEDSAVYLCASQGDTGELFFGEGSRLTVL.

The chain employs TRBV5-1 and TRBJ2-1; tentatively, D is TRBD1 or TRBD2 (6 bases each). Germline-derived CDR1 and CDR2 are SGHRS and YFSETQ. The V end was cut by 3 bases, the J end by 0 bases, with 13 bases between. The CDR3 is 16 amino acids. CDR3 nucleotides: TGCGCCAGCAGCTACACGGGGGCGAGCTCCTACAATGAGCAGTTCTTC. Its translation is CASSYTGASSYNEQFF.

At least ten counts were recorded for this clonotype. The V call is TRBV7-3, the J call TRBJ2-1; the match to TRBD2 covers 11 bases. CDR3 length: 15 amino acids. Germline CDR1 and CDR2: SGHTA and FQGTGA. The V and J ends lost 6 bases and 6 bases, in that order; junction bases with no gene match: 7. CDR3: CASSLLAGVPNEQFF. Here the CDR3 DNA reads TGTGCCAGCAGTTTACTAGCGGGAGTTCCCAATGAGCAGTTCTTC.

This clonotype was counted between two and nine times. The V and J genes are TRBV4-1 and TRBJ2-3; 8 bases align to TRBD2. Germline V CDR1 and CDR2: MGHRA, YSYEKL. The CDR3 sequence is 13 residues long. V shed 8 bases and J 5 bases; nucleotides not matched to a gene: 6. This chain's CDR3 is CASSGLAQDTQYF. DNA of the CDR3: TGCGCCAGCTCCGGACTAGCTCAAGATACGCAGTATTTT.

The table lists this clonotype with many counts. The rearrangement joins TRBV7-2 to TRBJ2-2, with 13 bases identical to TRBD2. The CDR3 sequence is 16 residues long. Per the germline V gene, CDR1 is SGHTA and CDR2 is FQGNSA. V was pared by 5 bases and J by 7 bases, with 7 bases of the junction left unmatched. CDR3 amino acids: CASSGWTSGRGGELFF. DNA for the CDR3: TGTGCCAGCAGCGGATGGACTAGCGGGAGAGGCGGGGAGCTGTTTTTT.

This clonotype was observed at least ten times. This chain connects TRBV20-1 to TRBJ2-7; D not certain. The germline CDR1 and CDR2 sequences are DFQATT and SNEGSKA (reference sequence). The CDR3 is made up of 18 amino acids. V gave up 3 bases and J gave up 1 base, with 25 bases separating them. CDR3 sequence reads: CSASEQVPNSLGSYEQYF. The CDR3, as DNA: TGCAGTGCTAGTGAACAAGTTCCCAATAGCCTCGGTTCCTACGAGCAGTACTTC.